These 3 T cell receptor beta chains were sequenced from one sample in a study of blood T cell repertoires in COVID-19. The table came from immunoSEQ multiplex PCR; TCRdb's copy has only in-frame clones and leaves some out. Of around 70,000 clones listed, 79% are singletons. The sample consisted of peripheral blood. The receptors here all came from a man in his 60s with active or convalescent COVID-19.

The V call is TRBV7-9, the J call TRBJ1-1; 8 bases fit TRBD1. Germline V CDR1 and CDR2: SEHNR, FQNEAQ (reference sequence). J lost 1 base, V lost 2 bases, and 0 bases had no gene match. CDR3 size: 14 residues. The CDR3 coding sequence is TGTGCCAGCAGCTTACAGGGGGCGAACACTGAAGCTTTCTTT. Protein: CASSLQGANTEAFF.

This CDR3 reads CASSLNRGYEQYF. The DNA of the CDR3 is TGTGCCAGCAGTTTGAACAGGGGGTACGAGCAGTACTTC. The V gene is TRBV27, the J gene TRBJ2-7; TRBD1 matches 8 bases. The CDR3 has 13 amino acids. Trimming cost V 3 bases and J 4 bases; bases outside gene matches: 2. The germline V gene encodes CDR1 MNHEY and CDR2 SMNVEV (reference sequence).

V is TRBV28 and J is TRBJ1-5; D possibly corresponds to TRBD1 (6 bases). This CDR3 comprises 13 residues. CDR1 is MDHEN, CDR2 SYDVKM, per germline. Trimming shortened V by 6 bases and J by 7 bases, and 13 bases separated the two germline ends. The DNA of the CDR3 is TGTGCCAGCAGAACAGGGTTAGAGCAGCCCCAGCATTTT. This encodes CASRTGLEQPQHF.